The 17 T cell receptor beta chains below all came from one sample that was sequenced in a study of blood T cell repertoires in COVID-19. Only in-frame clones appear in the TCRdb table, and some are missing; sequencing was by immunoSEQ multiplex PCR. The sample has over 130,000 clones, about 87% seen once; the top ten hold 28%. The sequencing input was peripheral blood. These receptors were obtained from a human donor in a cohort sampled during active COVID-19.

The chain has TRBV20-1 and TRBJ2-7; unclear D gene. Trimming left V 3 bases short and J 3 bases short, with 6 bases between. CDR1 DFQATT and CDR2 SNEGSKA come from the germline V gene (reference sequence). CDR3 length equals 11 residues. CDR3 sequence reads: CSARQDYEQYF. Here the CDR3 DNA reads TGCAGTGCTAGGCAGGACTACGAGCAGTACTTC.

The chain recombines TRBV6-1 with TRBJ2-7; 7 positions match TRBD2. The V gene end was trimmed by 2 bases and the J gene end by 0 bases; junction bases not matched to a gene: 7. Germline CDR1 MNHNS, CDR2 SASEGT. The length of the CDR3 is 16 residues. CDR3 sequence (DNA): TGTGCCAGCAGTGAAATGGTGGCGGGGGACTCCTACGAGCAGTACTTC. Its protein product is CASSEMVAGDSYEQYF.

This clone was seen a single time. The J gene is TRBJ2-7, the V gene TRBV5-1, with 7 bases lining up with TRBD1. J was trimmed by 0 bases and V by 3 bases; bases with no gene match: 15. CDR3 length: 18 residues. Germline V lookup: CDR1 SGHRS, CDR2 YFSETQ. CDR3 sequence reads: CASSSLPNRGEASYEQYF. The CDR3 DNA reads TGCGCCAGCAGCTCTTTGCCTAACAGGGGCGAAGCCTCCTACGAGCAGTACTTC.

The chain uses TRBV19 and TRBJ1-6; 10 positions match TRBD1. The germline V gene has CDR1 LNHDA and CDR2 SQIVND (reference sequence). Trimming at V came to 7 bases and at J to 10 bases, leaving 10 bases not matched to a gene. This CDR3 region has 15 residues. CDR3 DNA sequence: TGTGCCAGTACCCCAAGGGGGACAGGGGTCTCACCCCTCCACTTT. Residues: CASTPRGTGVSPLHF.

The J gene is TRBJ2-7, the V gene TRBV2; 7 nucleotides align to TRBD2. The germline V gene encodes CDR1 SNHLY and CDR2 FYNNEI. The CDR3 runs to 14 residues. Unmatched junction bases numbered 7, after V lost 6 bases and J lost 2 bases. In DNA, the CDR3 is TGTGCCAGCAGCGGGGGGAGCCTTCCCTACGAGCAGTACTTC. Its translation is CASSGGSLPYEQYF.

As for this clone: This CDR3 is also generated by other DNA sequences in the sample. The CDR3 DNA reads as TGTGCCAGCAGTTACCGGGGGGGCGGCACAGATACGCAGTATTTT. Its protein is CASSYRGGGTDTQYF. This rearrangement joins TRBV6-5 to TRBJ2-3; 8 bases map to TRBD2. Trimming at V came to 2 bases and at J to 1 base, leaving 2 bases not matched to a gene. The length of the CDR3 is 15 residues. In germline, CDR1 is MNHEY, CDR2 SVGAGI.

This sequence joins TRBV5-1 and TRBJ2-3, with D possibly matching TRBD1 (5 bases). Trimming cost V 4 bases and J 0 bases, with 12 bases left between them. Per germline, CDR1 SGHRS and CDR2 YFSETQ. The CDR3 sequence is 15 residues long. The CDR3 region has the DNA TGCGCCAGCAGCCCCTGGACATCCAGCACAGATACGCAGTATTTT. Translation gives CASSPWTSSTDTQYF.

The CDR3 sequence is CASSQGGGTEAFF. The CDR3 DNA sequence: TGTGCCAGCAGCCAAGGAGGGGGAACTGAAGCTTTCTTT. This rearrangement joins TRBV3-1 (or the pseudogene TRBV3-2) to TRBJ1-1; TRBD1 is a possible D gene (6 bases). The germline V gene encodes CDR1 LGHDT and CDR2 YNNKEL (reference sequence). The CDR3 contains 13 residues. V lost 1 base to trimming and J lost 5 bases, with 8 bases between them.

This chain joins TRBV3-1 (or the pseudogene TRBV3-2) and TRBJ1-2; no clear D. The CDR3 totals 13 residues. V was trimmed by 1 base and J by 6 bases, leaving 9 bases between them. Germline CDR1 LGHDT, CDR2 YNNKEL (reference sequence). The DNA of the CDR3 is TGTGCCAGCAGCCAAGGTTACGGGGATGGCTACACCTTC. It yields the protein CASSQGYGDGYTF.

V is TRBV7-9 and J is TRBJ2-1, with 13 bases identical to TRBD2. V trimming: 5 bases; J trimming: 10 bases; junction bases outside the gene matches: 5. The CDR3 runs 14 residues. CDR1 and CDR2 from the germline V gene are SEHNR and FQNEAQ (reference sequence). CDR3 region: CASSRGTSGTEQFF. CDR3 nucleotides: TGTGCCAGCAGCCGCGGGACTAGCGGGACCGAGCAGTTCTTC.

The rearrangement links TRBV5-1 to TRBJ2-5, with 7 bases fitting TRBD2. Germline loops: CDR1 SGHRS, CDR2 YFSETQ. V was pared by 5 bases and J by 0 bases, with 7 bases of the junction left unmatched. The CDR3 has 15 amino acids. The DNA for the CDR3 is TGCGCCAGCAGTCTGGGGGGGTCGTACCAAGAGACCCAGTACTTC. Translation gives CASSLGGSYQETQYF.

In its sample, this clone was seen once. V and J are TRBV28 and TRBJ1-2, with 7 bases lining up with TRBD1. The CDR3 totals 11 residues. The germline V gene has CDR1 MDHEN and CDR2 SYDVKM. CDR3 nucleotide sequence: TGTGTAGGGGGCGGTAACTATGGCTACACCTTC. Residues: CVGGGNYGYTF.

This chain uses TRBV15 with TRBJ2-3; TRBD2 is a possible D gene (5 bases). The CDR3 runs 14 residues. V was clipped by 4 bases and J by 13 bases, with 21 bases between them. Germline V gene lookup returns CDR1 LNHNV and CDR2 YYDKDF (reference sequence). The CDR3 nucleotides read TGTGCCACCAGCAAAACCCTCGATCGGGGTTTGGAGTATTTT. This translates into CATSKTLDRGLEYF. Full variable domain (outside the CDR3, taken from reference TRBV15 and TRBJ2-3): DAMVIQNPRYQVTQFGKPVTLSCSQTLNHNVMYWYQQKSSQAPKLLFHYYDKDFNNEADTPDNFQSRRPNTSFCFLDIRSPGLGDTAMYLCATSKTLDRGLEYFGPGTRLTVL.

The gene calls are TRBV30 and TRBJ2-7; a possible D gene is TRBD1 (6 bases). V was pared by 2 bases and J by 0 bases, with 8 bases between. Germline V gene sequence: CDR1 GTSNPN, CDR2 SVGIG (reference sequence). The CDR3 is 13 residues long. For the CDR3, the DNA is TGTGCCTGGAGTCGAGGGGGCTCCTACGAGCAGTACTTC. Protein sequence: CAWSRGGSYEQYF.

The chain is built from TRBV9 and TRBJ2-3; possible D gene TRBD2, 5 bases. The CDR3 extends over 17 amino acids. Germline V gives CDR1 SGDLS, CDR2 YYNGEE. Trimming took 0 bases from V and 1 from J, leaving 15 bases between them. CDR3 sequence: CASSVEPGGSGTDTQYF. CDR3 bases: TGTGCCAGCAGCGTAGAGCCAGGAGGATCCGGCACAGATACGCAGTATTTT.

The V and J genes are TRBV18 and TRBJ1-5; 9 bases match TRBD1. Germline V gene data show CDR1 as KGHSH and CDR2 as LQKENI. The CDR3 extends over 17 amino acids. J lost 0 bases, V lost 2 bases, and 5 bases had no gene match. As DNA, the CDR3 is TGTGCCAGCTCACCAACCGGGACAGGGTATAGCAATCAGCCCCAGCATTTT. The encoded protein is CASSPTGTGYSNQPQHF. Supplemented by reference TRBV18 and TRBJ1-5, the full variable domain reads NAGVMQNPRHLVRRRGQEARLRCSPMKGHSHVYWYRQLPEEGLKFMVYLQKENIIDESGMPKERFSAEFPKEGPSILRIQQVVRGDSAAYFCASSPTGTGYSNQPQHFGDGTRLSIL.

The genes are TRBV7-6 and TRBJ1-1, with D perhaps TRBD1 (6 bases). The CDR3 totals 12 residues. The germline gives CDR1 SGHVS, CDR2 FNYEAQ. V lost 5 bases and J lost 7, with 11 bases in between. In nucleotides, the CDR3 is TGTGCCAGCAGCCACGGACAGAGTGAAGCTTTCTTT. Protein product: CASSHGQSEAFF.